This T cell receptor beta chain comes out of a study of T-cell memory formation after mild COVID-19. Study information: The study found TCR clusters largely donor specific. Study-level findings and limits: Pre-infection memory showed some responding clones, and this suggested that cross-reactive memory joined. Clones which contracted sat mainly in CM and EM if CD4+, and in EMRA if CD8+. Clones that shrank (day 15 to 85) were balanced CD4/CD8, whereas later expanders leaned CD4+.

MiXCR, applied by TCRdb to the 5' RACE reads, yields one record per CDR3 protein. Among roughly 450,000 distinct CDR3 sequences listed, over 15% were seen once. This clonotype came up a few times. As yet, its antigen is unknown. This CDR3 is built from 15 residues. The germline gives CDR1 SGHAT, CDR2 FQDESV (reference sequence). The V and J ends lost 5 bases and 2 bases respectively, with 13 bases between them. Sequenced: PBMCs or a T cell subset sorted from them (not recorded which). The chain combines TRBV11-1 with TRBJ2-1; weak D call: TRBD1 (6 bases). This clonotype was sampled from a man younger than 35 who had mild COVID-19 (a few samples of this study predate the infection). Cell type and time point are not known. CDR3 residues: CASSPQDSAYNEQFF. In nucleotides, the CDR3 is TGTGCCAGCAGCCCTCAGGACAGCGCCTACAATGAGCAGTTCTTC.